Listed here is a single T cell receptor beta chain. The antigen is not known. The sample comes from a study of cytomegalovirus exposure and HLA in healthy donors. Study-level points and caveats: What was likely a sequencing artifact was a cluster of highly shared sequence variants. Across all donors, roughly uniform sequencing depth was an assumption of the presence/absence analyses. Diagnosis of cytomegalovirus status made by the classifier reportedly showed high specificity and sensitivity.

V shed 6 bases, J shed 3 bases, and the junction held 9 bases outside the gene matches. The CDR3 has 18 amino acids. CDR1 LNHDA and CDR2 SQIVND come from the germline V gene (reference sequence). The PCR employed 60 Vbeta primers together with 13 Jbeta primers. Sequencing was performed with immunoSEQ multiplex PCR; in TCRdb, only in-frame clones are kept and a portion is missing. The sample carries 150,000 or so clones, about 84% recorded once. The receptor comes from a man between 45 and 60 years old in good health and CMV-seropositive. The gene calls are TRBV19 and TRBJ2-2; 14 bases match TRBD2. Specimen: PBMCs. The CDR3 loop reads CASSATSGRAGYTGELFF. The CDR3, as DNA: TGTGCCAGTAGCGCGACTAGCGGGAGGGCCGGGTACACCGGGGAGCTGTTTTTT.